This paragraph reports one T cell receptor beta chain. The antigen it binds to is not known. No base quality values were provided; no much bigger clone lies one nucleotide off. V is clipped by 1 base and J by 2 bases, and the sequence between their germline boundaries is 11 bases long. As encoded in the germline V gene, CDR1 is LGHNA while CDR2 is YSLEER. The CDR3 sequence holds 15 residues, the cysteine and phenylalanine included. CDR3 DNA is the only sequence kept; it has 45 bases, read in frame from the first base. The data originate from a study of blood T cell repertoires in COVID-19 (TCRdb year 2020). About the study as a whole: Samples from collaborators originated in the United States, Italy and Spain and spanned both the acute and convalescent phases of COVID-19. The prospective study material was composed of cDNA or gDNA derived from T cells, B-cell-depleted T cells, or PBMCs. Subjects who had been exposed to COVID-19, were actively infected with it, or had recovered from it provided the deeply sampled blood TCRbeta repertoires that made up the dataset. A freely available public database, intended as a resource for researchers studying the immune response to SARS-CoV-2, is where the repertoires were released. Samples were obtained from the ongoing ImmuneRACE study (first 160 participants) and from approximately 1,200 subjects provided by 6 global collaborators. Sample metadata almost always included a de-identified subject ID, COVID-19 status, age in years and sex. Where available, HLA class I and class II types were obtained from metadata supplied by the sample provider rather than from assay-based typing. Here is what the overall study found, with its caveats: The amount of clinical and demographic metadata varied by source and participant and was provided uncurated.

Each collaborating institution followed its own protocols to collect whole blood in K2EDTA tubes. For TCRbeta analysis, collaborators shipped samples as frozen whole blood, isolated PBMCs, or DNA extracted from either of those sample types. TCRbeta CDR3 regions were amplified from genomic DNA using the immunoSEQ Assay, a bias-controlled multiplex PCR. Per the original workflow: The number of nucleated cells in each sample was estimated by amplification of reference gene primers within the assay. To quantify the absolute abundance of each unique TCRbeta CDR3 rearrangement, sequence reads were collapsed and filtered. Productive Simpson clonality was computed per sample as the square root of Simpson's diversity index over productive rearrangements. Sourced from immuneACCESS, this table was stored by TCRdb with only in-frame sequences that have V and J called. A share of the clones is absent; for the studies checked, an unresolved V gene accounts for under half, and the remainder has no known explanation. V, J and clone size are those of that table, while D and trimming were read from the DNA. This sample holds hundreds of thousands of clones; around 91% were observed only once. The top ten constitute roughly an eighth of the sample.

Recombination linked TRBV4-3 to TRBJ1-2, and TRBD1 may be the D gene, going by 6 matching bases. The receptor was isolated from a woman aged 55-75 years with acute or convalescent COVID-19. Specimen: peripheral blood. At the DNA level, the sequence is TGCGCCAGCAGCCAAGTGGGGGCGCAGAACTATGGCTACACCTTC. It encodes CASSQVGAQNYGYTF.